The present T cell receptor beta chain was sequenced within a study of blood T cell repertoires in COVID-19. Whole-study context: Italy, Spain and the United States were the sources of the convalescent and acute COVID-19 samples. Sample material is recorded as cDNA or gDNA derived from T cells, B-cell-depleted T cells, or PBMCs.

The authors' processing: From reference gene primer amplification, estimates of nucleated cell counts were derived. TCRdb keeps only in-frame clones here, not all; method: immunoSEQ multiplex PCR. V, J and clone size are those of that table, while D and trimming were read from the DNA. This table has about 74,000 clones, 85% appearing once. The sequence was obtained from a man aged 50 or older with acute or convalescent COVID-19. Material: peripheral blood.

The CDR3 DNA reads as TGTGCCAGCAAGAACAGGGAGTACAATGAGCAGTTCTTC. Translation gives CASKNREYNEQFF. V usage is TRBV2 and J usage is TRBJ2-1; possibly TRBD1 for D (6 bases). The CDR3 is made up of 13 amino acids. V lost 7 bases and J lost 4, with 11 bases in between. Germline V gene data show CDR1 as SNHLY and CDR2 as FYNNEI. The whole variable domain, remainder taken from reference TRBV2 and TRBJ2-1, is EPEVTQTPSHQVTQMGQEVILRCVPISNHLYFYWYRQILGQKVEFLVSFYNNEISEKSEIFDDQFSVERPDGSNFTLKIRSTKLEDSAMYFCASKNREYNEQFFGPGTRLTVL.